The clone carrying this T cell receptor (beta chain) was counted only a few times. Its antigen remains unknown. The TCRbeta library incorporated unique molecular identifiers. TCRdb analysed the PCR reads with MiXCR anew, one entry per CDR3 protein. The repertoire includes about 870,000 distinct CDR3 sequences, 15% to 20% of them detected once, and roughly 4.8% sits in the top ten. The CDR3 covers 17 residues. The V gene end was trimmed by 3 bases and the J gene end by 3 bases; junction bases not matched to a gene: 9. From germline, CDR1 is ENHRY and CDR2 SYGVKD. The sample belongs to a study of T-cell reconstitution after alpha-beta-depleted transplantation in children. Study-level findings and limits: The study reportedly traced alpha-beta T cells about two months after transplant to several hundred expanded graft clones. T-cell numbers and diversity, one year after transplant, stemmed largely from T cells that were newly produced.

The sample consisted of PBMCs, mostly from graft donor cells, taken 360 days after TCRalphabeta/CD19-depleted stem cell transplant. The sequence was obtained from a male patient between 10 and 17 years old who had a stem cell transplant for acute lymphoblastic leukemia, so the T cells may come from the graft donor. The chain recombines TRBV10-3 with TRBJ1-4, with TRBD1 identical over 8 bases. Here the CDR3 reads CAISDNDRGFANEKLFF. The DNA of the CDR3 is TGTGCCATCAGTGACAACGACAGGGGATTCGCTAATGAAAAACTGTTTTTT.